The clone carrying this TCR beta chain came up a few times. What it binds is not known. Deletions cut 3 bases from V and 5 bases from J, with 10 bases between. This CDR3 has 12 residues. Germline V gene sequence: CDR1 DFQATT, CDR2 SNEGSKA (reference sequence). The sample comes from a study of blood T cells in healthy people across ages. Study-level points and caveats: With naive T cell percentage, TCR beta diversity showed a strong correlation.

It was with a sample-barcoded 5' primer and a J-beta primer mix that a second PCR of roughly 6 to 12 cycles was run. Individual samples furnished no less than 2.5 million CDR3-containing paired-end reads apiece. TCRdb recomputed calls from the 5' RACE reads with MiXCR, one row per CDR3 protein. Seen here are around 1.5 million distinct CDR3 sequences, 40% to 50% observed once, and the top ten hold 7.9%. Russia was home to the donors, healthy Caucasian individuals aged 6 to 90. This sequence joins TRBV20-1 and TRBJ2-5, with D perhaps TRBD2 (5 bases). The sample consisted of blood. The sequence derives from a woman under 30 in good health. The CDR3 spells CSARRAGETQYF. Written as DNA, the CDR3 is TGCAGTGCTAGGCGGGCGGGCGAGACCCAGTACTTC.